This T cell receptor beta chain was sequenced in a study of cytomegalovirus exposure and HLA in healthy donors (dated by TCRdb to 2016 to 2017). Notes on the research overall: In an earlier analysis of roughly 500 of the donors, about 270 Gb of sequence data and roughly 100 million unique TCR beta sequences from about 180 million T cells were reported. An early release covering 500 to 750 HLA-typed donors comprised around 300 gigabases of sequencing data and tens of millions of unique TCR sequences. Among the roughly 430 genotyped donors, around 81% belonged to the genetic ancestry cluster associated with self-reported Caucasian donors. The study was designed to test whether signatures of past pathogen exposure could be identified by cataloging public T cell receptors. The study profiled the T cell repertoires of under 700 subjects by immunosequencing and related them to cytomegalovirus serostatus. Besides the first cohort of more than 650 subjects, a separate validation cohort made up of 120 different subjects was used. To predict cytomegalovirus infection status, the study combined high-throughput TCR immunosequencing, statistical association of individual TCRs with disease status, and machine learning. To study patterns of TCR occurrence, a later analysis re-analyzed previously published TCR beta repertoires from 666 donors and added high-resolution HLA genotyping. Rather than drawing on any new phenotypic data, the later analysis identified candidate immune exposures from TCR beta sequences and the way those sequences occurred across donors. In an earlier analysis of 500 to 650 of the donors, high-throughput TCR beta sequencing was used to judge whether each TCR beta V gene segment behaved as functional or pseudogenic. Donor age, sex, ethnicity and CMV serostatus were compiled alongside the repertoire data. A later genetic analysis used genome-wide SNP genotypes for about 55% of the 666 donors, treating that subset as a discovery cohort. All discovery cohort repertoires had been generated using a single sequencing platform. Class I and class II HLA loci were covered by the typing at four-digit resolution. The number of donors typed differed by locus, with about 620-630 for A, B, C, DRB1 and DQB1, roughly 550 for DQA1, 606 for DPA1, and about 450 for DPB1. Four to six DR-DQ haplotypes were handled as single units for association and clustering because linkage in the cohort was strong. On average, roughly 250,000 unique TCR beta nucleotide sequences were sequenced per donor among a few hundred genotyped donors of the cohort, with 15% to 20% of those sequences being non-productive. The paper as a whole reports these results and caveats: Compared with equally common non-associated chains, HLA-associated TCR beta chains in a later analysis were more clonally expanded and had lower generation probabilities. According to the authors, the approach could potentially be generalized to other disease states and immunological phenotypes. Linkage disequilibrium might explain the correlated functional status among segregating V segments, but an unknown experimental factor could not be excluded. Some IMGT-functional V segments, including TRBV6-2 and TRBV6-3, could not be distinguished by the 87-base-pair reads and were therefore excluded. In both the original and validation cohorts, the classifier was reported to diagnose cytomegalovirus status with high specificity and sensitivity. Assigning TCR associations to individual alleles was difficult when HLA alleles, especially DR and DQ, strongly co-occurred. An earlier analysis of around 540 of the donors showed that most TCR beta V segments appeared in productive rearrangements either about 90% or about 30% of the time, which broadly matched IMGT annotations. Only TCR beta chains were sequenced in this cohort, and the absence of alpha or paired-chain data limited detectable features. Approximately 18 rarely observed V segments, including chromosome 9 orphons, were excluded from the earlier analysis of several hundred of the donors because counts were too low. A further reported finding was that TCR beta sequences accurately predicted the HLA-A and HLA-B alleles for most subjects in the first cohort. In a later analysis, 15,000 to 20,000 TCR beta sequences were associated with specific HLA alleles at a false discovery rate of 0.05. The sequencing pipeline was judged likely to have produced a cluster of highly shared sequence variants as a technical artifact. In a later analysis, TCR association rates were found to vary across HLA loci, with the most associated TCRs seen for DRB1 alleles and the fewest for HLA-C alleles. Most TCR sequences were observed very rarely across donors, whereas some public TCRs were present in many individuals. Compared with the approximately 600-donor mean, donors in an Asian-associated ancestry cluster had fewer N-insertions in productive TCRs, according to a later genetic analysis. Because HLA typing was missing for some donors at each locus, association tests included only the typed subset. Most CMV-associated TCR beta chains appeared to be HLA-restricted in a later analysis, and the HLA associations seemed to be driven largely by CMV exposure. A total of roughly 160 TCR beta chains were listed by the study as associated with cytomegalovirus. In vitro tests confirmed that a few of the cytomegalovirus-associated TCR beta chains recognize cytomegalovirus antigens. In a later analysis, several top co-occurrence clusters were reported to appear linked to parvovirus B19, influenza, CMV and Epstein-Barr virus. Roughly uniform sequencing depth across donors was assumed in presence/absence analyses, although this assumption may not hold. CMV serostatus was the only immune exposure information available for the cohort. A later genetic analysis associated a missense DCLRE1C variant with V-gene and J-gene trimming of TCR beta chains, and an independent cohort replicated the association.

The library relied on the immunoSEQ multiplex PCR assay. The multiplex PCR relied on a mix of 60 forward primers for TCR Vbeta segments and 13 reverse primers for TCR Jbeta segments. Amplification of the CDR3 region of rearranged TCR beta genes was performed with a multiplex PCR assay on genomic DNA. Amplified TCR beta libraries were sequenced as 87-base-pair reads on the Illumina HiSeq System. The published analysis was carried out like this. Across the roughly 700 repertoires, a later analysis counted tens of millions of unique TCR beta chains, roughly 11 million of which were shared by at least two donors. Raw reads were error-corrected and collapsed into unique sequences with a nearest-neighbor algorithm that merged closely related sequences to remove PCR and sequencing errors. CDR3 sequences were aligned to IMGT reference sequences to assign V, D and J gene segments. Each retained sequence needed at least a six-nucleotide match to both a V gene segment and a J gene segment. Rearrangements were called productive when the CDR3 lacked stop codons and stayed in frame with V and J; all others were non-productive. Following IMGT convention, CDR3 was defined as the stretch from the second conserved V-encoded cysteine up to the conserved J-encoded phenylalanine. The earlier analysis of about 610 of the donors excluded any sequence lacking an unambiguous match to a single V gene segment. An earlier analysis of 587 of the donors classified V segments as functional when productive rearrangements were above 56.7% and as segregating when the standard deviation between donors was above 5%. A statistical classification framework was built for diagnosing cytomegalovirus status from the catalog of TCR beta chain sequences. A later analysis assigned V and J genes by comparing TCR nucleotide sequences with IMGT/GENE-DB human TR gene sequences. The TCRdist pipeline was used in a later analysis to assign CDR3 sequences and most-parsimonious VDJ recombination scenarios. A later analysis defined each TCR beta chain by its CDR3 amino acid sequence plus V-gene family, and excluded reads lacking a unique V-gene family. In a later analysis, approximately 640 highly shared, low-generation-probability nucleotide sequences were removed to address suspected cross-contamination and a sequencing artifact. In a later analysis, a clonal expansion index was calculated for each public chain from normalized within-repertoire ranks of inferred template counts. In a later analysis, generation probabilities were computed using a VDJ recombination model fitted to out-of-frame rearrangements, and the results were checked against IGoR. A later analysis scored TCR-TCR, TCR-HLA and TCR-CMV co-occurrence with hypergeometric tests, applying a repertoire-size bias correction to TCR pairs. To estimate false discovery rates, a later analysis permuted the HLA or CMV assignments 20 times. In a later analysis, co-occurring TCRs were grouped using DBSCAN, with TCRdist sequence similarity added in when clustering inside HLA-allele-positive subsets. Co-occurrence clustering excluded repertoires with fewer than 30,000 or more than 120,000 public chains, plus five with anomalous nucleotide sharing. Held by TCRdb, this immuneACCESS table contains in-frame sequences only and omits some clones. Under half of the omission traces to an unresolved V gene where checked; the cause of the rest is unknown. V and J calls and clone size are as listed in that table; D and trimming were resolved from the DNA. The sample table lists 200,000 or so clones, 70% to 80% of them with a count of one. The biggest ten clones account for under 0.25% of the sample.

The CDR3 sequence holds 16 residues, the cysteine and phenylalanine included. Left in the record is the CDR3 DNA by itself, 48 bases read in frame from the first base. Unmatched junction bases come to 5, with V trimmed by 5 bases and J by 5 bases. Taken from the germline V gene, the CDR1 and CDR2 loops are SGHTA and FQGNSA. In total, 500 to 700 healthy bone marrow donors made up the cohort. Cohort members were all nominally healthy when sampled, although unrecorded immune exposures were likely present. The donor was CMV seronegative and belonged to the group of 380 or so seronegative cohort members. A peripheral blood sample was collected from each donor, and TCR beta sequencing was performed on peripheral blood mononuclear cells. Genomic DNA extraction from the blood cell samples was performed with the Qiagen DNeasy Blood Extraction Kit. About this clone: Its specific antigen is unknown. There are no base qualities to consult, and no much larger clone falls within one base.

The rearrangement combines TRBV7-2 with TRBJ2-2, and 13 junctional nucleotides match TRBD2. The source is a girl aged 2 to 9 in good health and CMV-seronegative. The specimen sequenced was PBMCs. Read as DNA, the sequence is TGTGCCAGCAGCACTCCACTAGCGGGAGGGACCGGGGAGCTGTTTTTT. Translated, this is CASSTPLAGGTGELFF.